This T cell receptor beta chain is drawn from a study of metastatic and nonmetastatic thyroid tumors. Germline lookup yields CDR1 LNHDA and CDR2 SQIVND (reference sequence). This CDR3 spans 15 amino acids. V lost 4 bases and J 0 bases, leaving 10 bases between the germline ends. This clone was seen ten or more times. Thyroid surgery was preceded by no treatment in any patient. TCRdb called clones again from the PCR reads with MiXCR. This table has roughly 63,000 clones, around 15% appearing once. This receptor was taken from a male donor with papillary thyroid cancer or a benign thyroid nodule (not recorded which). Some clones in this sample may be carry-over from other donors' samples. Sequenced: blood. The genes are TRBV19 and TRBJ2-1; a weak D match, TRBD2 (5 bases). CDR3 residues: CASSRAASSYNEQFF. The DNA of the CDR3 is TGTGCCAGTAGTAGAGCGGCCAGCTCCTACAATGAGCAGTTCTTC. Together with reference TRBV19 and TRBJ2-1, the CDR3 gives the full variable domain: DGGITQSPKYLFRKEGQNVTLSCEQNLNHDAMYWYRQDPGQGLRLIYYSQIVNDFQKGDIAEGYSVSREKKESFPLTVTSAQKNPTAFYLCASSRAASSYNEQFFGPGTRLTVL.